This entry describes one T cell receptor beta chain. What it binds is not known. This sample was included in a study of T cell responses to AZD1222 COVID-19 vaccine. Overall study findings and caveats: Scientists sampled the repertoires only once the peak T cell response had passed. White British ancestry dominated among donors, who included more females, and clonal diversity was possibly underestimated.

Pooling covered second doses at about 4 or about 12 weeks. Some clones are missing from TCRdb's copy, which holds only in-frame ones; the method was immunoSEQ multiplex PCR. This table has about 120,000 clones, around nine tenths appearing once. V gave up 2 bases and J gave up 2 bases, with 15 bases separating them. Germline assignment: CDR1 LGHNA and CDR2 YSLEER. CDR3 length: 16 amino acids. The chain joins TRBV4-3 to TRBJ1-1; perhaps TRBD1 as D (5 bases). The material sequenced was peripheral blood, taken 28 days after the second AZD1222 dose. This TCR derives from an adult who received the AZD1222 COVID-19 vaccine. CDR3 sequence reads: CASSQPQDKPNTEAFF. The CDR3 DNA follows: TGCGCCAGCAGCCAACCCCAGGACAAACCCAACACTGAAGCTTTCTTT.